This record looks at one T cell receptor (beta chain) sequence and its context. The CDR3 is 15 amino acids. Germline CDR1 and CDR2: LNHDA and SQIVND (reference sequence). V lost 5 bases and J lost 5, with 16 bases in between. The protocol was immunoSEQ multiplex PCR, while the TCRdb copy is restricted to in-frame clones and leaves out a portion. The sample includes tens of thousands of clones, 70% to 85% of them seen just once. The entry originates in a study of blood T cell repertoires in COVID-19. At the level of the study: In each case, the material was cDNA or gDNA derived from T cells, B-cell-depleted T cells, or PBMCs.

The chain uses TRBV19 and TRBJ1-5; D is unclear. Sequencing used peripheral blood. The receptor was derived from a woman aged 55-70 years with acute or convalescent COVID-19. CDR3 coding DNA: TGTGCCAGTAGTTGGCGGGCCTGGGGTGATCAGCCCCAGCATTTT. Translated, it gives CASSWRAWGDQPQHF.